This TCR beta chain was identified in a study of tissue T cells after allogeneic stem cell transplantation. TCRdb's copy holds only in-frame clones and misses some; the assay was immunoSEQ multiplex PCR. The sample shows 45,000 to 50,000 clones, over 65% of them seen only once. Broader study findings: Motif-based clustering found tissue-specific repertoire signatures shared across patients, though few clones were shared. TCR repertoires tracked anatomic similarity, regardless of disease or transplant status.

Comments on this clone: Its matching antigen is unknown. Any gene name here is a mouse gene name. The CDR3 end falls 1 residue outside the read, so it is completed with the germline J gene.

The CDR3 sequence is 13 residues long. V lost 5 bases to trimming and J lost 2 bases, with 13 bases between them. Germline CDR1 and CDR2: GKSSPN and SITVG. Material for sequencing was sorted cells pooled from one or two spleens. The clonotype originates from a pool of C57BL/6 mice in good health. The chain uses TRBV31 and TRBJ2-7; D is perhaps TRBD2 (7 bases). The CDR3 loop reads CAWGEGGAYEQYF. CDR3 bases read: TGTGCCTGGGGAGAAGGGGGGGCCTATGAACAGTAC.